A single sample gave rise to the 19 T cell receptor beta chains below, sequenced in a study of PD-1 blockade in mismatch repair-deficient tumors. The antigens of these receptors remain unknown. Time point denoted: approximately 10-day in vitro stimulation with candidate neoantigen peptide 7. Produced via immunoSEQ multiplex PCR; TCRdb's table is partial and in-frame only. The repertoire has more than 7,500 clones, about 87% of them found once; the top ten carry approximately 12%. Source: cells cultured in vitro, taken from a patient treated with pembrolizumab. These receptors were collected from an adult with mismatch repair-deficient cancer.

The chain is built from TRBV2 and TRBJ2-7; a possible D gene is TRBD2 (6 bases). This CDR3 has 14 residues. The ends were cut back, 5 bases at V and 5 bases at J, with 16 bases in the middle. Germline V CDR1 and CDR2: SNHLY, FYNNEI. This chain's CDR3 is CASSTSARGDEQYF. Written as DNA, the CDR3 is TGTGCCAGCAGTACCTCGGCGCGCGGGGACGAGCAGTACTTC.

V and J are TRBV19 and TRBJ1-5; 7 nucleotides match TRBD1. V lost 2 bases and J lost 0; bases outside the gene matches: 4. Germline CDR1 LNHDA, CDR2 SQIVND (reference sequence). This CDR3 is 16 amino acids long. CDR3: CASSILTGDSNQPQHF. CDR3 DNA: TGTGCCAGTAGTATATTAACAGGGGATAGCAATCAGCCCCAGCATTTT.

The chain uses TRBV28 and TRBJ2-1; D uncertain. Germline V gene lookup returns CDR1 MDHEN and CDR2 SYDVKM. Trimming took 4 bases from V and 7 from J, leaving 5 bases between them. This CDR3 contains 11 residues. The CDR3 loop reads CASSSPNEQFF. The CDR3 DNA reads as TGTGCCAGCAGTTCCCCTAATGAGCAGTTCTTC.

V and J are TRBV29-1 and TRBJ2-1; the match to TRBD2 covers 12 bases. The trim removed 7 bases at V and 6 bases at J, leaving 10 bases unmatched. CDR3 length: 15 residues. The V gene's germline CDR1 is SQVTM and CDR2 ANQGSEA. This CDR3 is CSGASSGRGGNEQFF. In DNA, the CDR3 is TGCAGCGGTGCCTCTAGCGGGAGGGGGGGCAATGAGCAGTTCTTC.

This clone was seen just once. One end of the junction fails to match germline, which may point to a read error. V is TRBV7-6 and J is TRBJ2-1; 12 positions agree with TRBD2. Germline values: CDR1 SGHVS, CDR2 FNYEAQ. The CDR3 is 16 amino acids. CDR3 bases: TGTGCCAGCAGCCTAGCGGGAGGGGGCGGGGGCGGTGAGCAGTTCTTC. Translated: CASSLAGGGGGGEQFF.

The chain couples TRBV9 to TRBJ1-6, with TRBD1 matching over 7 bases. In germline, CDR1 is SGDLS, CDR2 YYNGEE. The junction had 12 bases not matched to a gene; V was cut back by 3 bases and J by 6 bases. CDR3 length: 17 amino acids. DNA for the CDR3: TGTGCCAGCAGCGCCAGCATGGGGGGACAGATTAATTCACCCCTCCACTTT. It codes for CASSASMGGQINSPLHF.

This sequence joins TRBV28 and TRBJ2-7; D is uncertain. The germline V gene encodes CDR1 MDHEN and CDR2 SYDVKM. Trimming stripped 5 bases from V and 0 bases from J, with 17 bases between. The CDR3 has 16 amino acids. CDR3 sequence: CASSPLRRESSYEQYF. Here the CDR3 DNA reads TGTGCCAGCAGTCCCCTCCGGCGCGAGAGCTCCTACGAGCAGTACTTC.

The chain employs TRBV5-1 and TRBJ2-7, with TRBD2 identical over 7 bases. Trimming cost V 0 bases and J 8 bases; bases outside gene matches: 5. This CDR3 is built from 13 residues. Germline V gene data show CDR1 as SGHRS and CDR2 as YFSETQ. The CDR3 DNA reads TGCGCCAGCAGCTTGGAAGGGACTAATCAGCAGTACTTC. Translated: CASSLEGTNQQYF.

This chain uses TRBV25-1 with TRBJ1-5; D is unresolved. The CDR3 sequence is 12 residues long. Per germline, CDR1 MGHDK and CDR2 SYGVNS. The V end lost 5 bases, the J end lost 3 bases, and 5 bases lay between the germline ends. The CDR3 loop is CASSLANQPQHF. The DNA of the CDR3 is TGTGCCAGCAGTCTTGCCAATCAGCCCCAGCATTTT.

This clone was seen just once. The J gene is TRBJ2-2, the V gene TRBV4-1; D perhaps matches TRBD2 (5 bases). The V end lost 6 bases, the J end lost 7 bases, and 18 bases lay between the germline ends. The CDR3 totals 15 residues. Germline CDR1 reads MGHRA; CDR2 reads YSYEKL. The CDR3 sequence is CASSSREGLIGELFF. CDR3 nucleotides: TGCGCCAGCAGTTCCCGCGAGGGTCTCATCGGGGAGCTGTTTTTT.

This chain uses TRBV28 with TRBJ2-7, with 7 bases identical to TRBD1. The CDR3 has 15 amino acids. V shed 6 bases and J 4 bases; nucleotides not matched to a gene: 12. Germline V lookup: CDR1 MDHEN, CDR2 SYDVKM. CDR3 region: CASSPPQGWTYEQYF. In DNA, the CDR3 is TGTGCCAGCAGCCCTCCACAGGGGTGGACTTACGAGCAGTACTTC.

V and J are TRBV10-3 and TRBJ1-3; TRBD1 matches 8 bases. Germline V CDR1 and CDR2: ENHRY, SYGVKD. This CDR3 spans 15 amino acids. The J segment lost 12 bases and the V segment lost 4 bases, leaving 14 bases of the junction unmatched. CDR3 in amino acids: CAISGLDREGFGIYF. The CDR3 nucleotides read TGTGCCATCAGTGGGCTGGACAGGGAAGGGTTCGGCATATATTTT.

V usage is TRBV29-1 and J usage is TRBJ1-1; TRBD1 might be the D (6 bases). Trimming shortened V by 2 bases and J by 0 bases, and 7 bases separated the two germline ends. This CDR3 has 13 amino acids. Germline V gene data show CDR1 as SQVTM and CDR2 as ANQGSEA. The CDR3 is CSVEQGLNTEAFF. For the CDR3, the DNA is TGCAGCGTTGAACAGGGGTTGAACACTGAAGCTTTCTTT.

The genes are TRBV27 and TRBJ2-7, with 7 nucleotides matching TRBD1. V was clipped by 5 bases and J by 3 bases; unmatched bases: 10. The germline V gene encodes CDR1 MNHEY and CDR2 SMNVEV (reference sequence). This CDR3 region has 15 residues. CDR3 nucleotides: TGTGCCAGCAGTAACAGGGGATCTTTACGCTACGAGCAGTACTTC. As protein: CASSNRGSLRYEQYF.

The DNA of the CDR3 is TGTGCCAGCAGCTTAAACGGCAGGGGGCTTACTGAAGCTTTCTTT. Translated: CASSLNGRGLTEAFF. The chain uses TRBV7-3 and TRBJ1-1, with 8 bases aligning to TRBD1. There are 15 residues in the CDR3. The V gene end was trimmed by 1 base and the J gene end by 5 bases; junction bases not matched to a gene: 6. Germline CDR1 SGHTA, CDR2 FQGTGA. Together with reference TRBV7-3 and TRBJ1-1, the CDR3 gives the full variable domain: GAGVSQTPSNKVTEKGKYVELRCDPISGHTALYWYRQSLGQGPEFLIYFQGTGAADDSGLPNDRFFAVRPEGSVSTLKIQRTERGDSAVYLCASSLNGRGLTEAFFGQGTRLTVV.

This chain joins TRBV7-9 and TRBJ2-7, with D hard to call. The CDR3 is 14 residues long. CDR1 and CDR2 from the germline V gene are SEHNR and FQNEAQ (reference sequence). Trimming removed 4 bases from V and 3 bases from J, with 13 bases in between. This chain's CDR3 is CASSSGRAFYEQYF. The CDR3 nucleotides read TGTGCCAGCAGCTCCGGAAGGGCATTCTACGAGCAGTACTTC.

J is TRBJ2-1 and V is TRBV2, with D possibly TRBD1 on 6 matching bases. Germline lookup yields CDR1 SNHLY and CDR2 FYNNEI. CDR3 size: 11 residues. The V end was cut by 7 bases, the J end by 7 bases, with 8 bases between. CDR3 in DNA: TGTGCCAGCACCCAGGGGAATGAGCAGTTCTTC. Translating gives CASTQGNEQFF.

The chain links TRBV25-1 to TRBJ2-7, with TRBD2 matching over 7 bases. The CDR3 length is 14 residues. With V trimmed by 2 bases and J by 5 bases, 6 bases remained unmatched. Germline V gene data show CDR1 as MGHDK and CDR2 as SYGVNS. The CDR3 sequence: CASSEGGLVHEQYF. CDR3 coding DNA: TGTGCCAGCAGTGAAGGTGGACTAGTGCACGAGCAGTACTTC.

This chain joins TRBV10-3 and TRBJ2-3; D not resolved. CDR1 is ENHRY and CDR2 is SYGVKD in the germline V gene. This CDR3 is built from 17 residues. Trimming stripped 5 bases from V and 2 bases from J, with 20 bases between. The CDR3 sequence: CAISTPRAGLNTDTQYF. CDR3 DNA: TGTGCCATCAGTACTCCTCGGGCCGGTTTAAACACAGATACGCAGTATTTT.